This entry lists 15 T cell receptor beta chains sequenced from one sample in a study of blood T cell repertoires in COVID-19 (TCRdb year 2020). To prepare the library, the immunoSEQ multiplex PCR assay was applied. TCRdb carries this immuneACCESS record with in-frame sequences only. Its versions omit some clonotypes, under half of them owing to an unresolved V gene in the studies checked, with the rest unexplained. The sample yields under 250,000 clones; 89% were counted once. In total, the top ten clones hold around 6.9% of the sample. Sequencing was done on a sample of peripheral blood. The receptors come from a man in his sixties who had recovered from COVID-19.

A single count supports this clone. The J gene is TRBJ1-1, the V gene TRBV5-4; possible D gene TRBD1, 5 bases. The CDR3 spans 15 residues. Per the germline V gene, CDR1 is SGHNT and CDR2 is YYREEE (reference sequence). V lost 4 bases and J lost 3, with 16 bases in between. The CDR3 DNA reads as TGTGCCAGCAGCCCTGGAGGGGAACGGGACACTGAAGCTTTCTTT. Its translation is CASSPGGERDTEAFF. Based on the CDR3 plus reference TRBV5-4 and TRBJ1-1, the full variable domain is ETGVTQSPTHLIKTRGQQVTLRCSSQSGHNTVSWYQQALGQGPQFIFQYYREEENGRGNFPPRFSGLQFPNYSSELNVNALELDDSALYLCASSPGGERDTEAFFGQGTRLTVV.

The chain links TRBV5-5 to TRBJ2-1; D may be TRBD1 (5 bases). V gave up 1 base and J gave up 7 bases, with 6 bases separating them. In germline, CDR1 is SGHKS, CDR2 YYEKEE (reference sequence). The CDR3 runs 12 residues. DNA of the CDR3: TGTGCCAGCAGCTTGTCAGGGAATGAGCAGTTCTTC. Residues: CASSLSGNEQFF. Full variable domain (outside the CDR3, taken from reference TRBV5-5 and TRBJ2-1): DAGVTQSPTHLIKTRGQQVTLRCSPISGHKSVSWYQQVLGQGPQFIFQYYEKEERGRGNFPDRFSARQFPNYSSELNVNALLLGDSALYLCASSLSGNEQFFGPGTRLTVL.

CDR3 in amino acids: CASSFTYEQYF. In DNA form, the CDR3 reads TGTGCCAGCAGCTTTACCTACGAGCAGTACTTC. The chain has TRBV7-8 and TRBJ2-7; D not resolved. The CDR3 runs 11 residues. Trimming removed 3 bases from V and 2 bases from J, with 2 bases in between. Per the germline V gene, CDR1 is SGHVS and CDR2 is FQNEAQ.

This sequence joins TRBV5-8 and TRBJ1-2; D is undetermined. Per the germline V gene, CDR1 is SGHTS and CDR2 is YDEGEE. This CDR3 has 14 amino acids. Trimming shortened V by 3 bases and J by 4 bases, and 13 bases separated the two germline ends. Here the CDR3 reads CASSSRAGVYGYTF. The CDR3 DNA reads TGTGCCAGCAGCTCGCGGGCCGGCGTCTATGGCTACACCTTC.

The chain links TRBV2 to TRBJ2-2; possible D gene TRBD1, 6 bases. In germline, CDR1 is SNHLY, CDR2 FYNNEI. V lost 5 bases and J 7 bases, leaving 14 bases between the germline ends. The CDR3 has 14 residues. As DNA, the CDR3 is TGTGCCAGCAGTCGGAAGGGGGTTAGCGGGGAGCTGTTTTTT. Translation gives CASSRKGVSGELFF.

The CDR3 coding sequence is TGCGCCAGCAGCTGGGGACAGGGGGAAAGGGGCTACACCTTC. This codes for CASSWGQGERGYTF. The rearrangement joins TRBV5-1 to TRBJ1-2; 11 nucleotides line up with TRBD1. The germline gives CDR1 SGHRS, CDR2 YFSETQ. This CDR3 has 14 amino acids. V trimming: 3 bases; J trimming: 8 bases; junction bases outside the gene matches: 6.

This rearrangement joins TRBV7-2 to TRBJ2-2, with 12 bases lining up with TRBD2. The germline CDR1 and CDR2 sequences are SGHTA and FQGNSA. With V trimmed by 3 bases and J by 4 bases, 6 bases remained unmatched. This CDR3 region has 17 residues. This CDR3 reads CASSFPSGRAATGELFF. DNA for the CDR3: TGTGCCAGCAGCTTTCCTAGCGGGAGGGCCGCCACCGGGGAGCTGTTTTTT.

The chain recombines TRBV19 with TRBJ2-1, with 9 bases that match TRBD2. Unmatched junction bases numbered 12, after V lost 5 bases and J lost 10 bases. This CDR3 has 15 amino acids. Germline values: CDR1 LNHDA, CDR2 SQIVND (reference sequence). CDR3 sequence reads: CASSRERGALWEQFF. The CDR3 nucleotides are TGTGCCAGTAGTCGAGAGCGGGGGGCACTTTGGGAGCAGTTCTTC.

This chain connects TRBV30 to TRBJ1-5; 7 bases are a match to TRBD1. The CDR3 is 17 amino acids. V dropped 0 bases and J dropped 0; count of bases not matched to a gene: 8. Germline lookup yields CDR1 GTSNPN and CDR2 SVGIG (reference sequence). CDR3: CAWSVRGKLYSNQPQHF. The CDR3 DNA sequence: TGTGCCTGGAGTGTCAGGGGGAAGCTCTATAGCAATCAGCCCCAGCATTTT.

The CDR3 DNA sequence: TGTGCCAGCAGCCAAGTTGGCGGCGGCACAGATACGCAGTATTTT. Translation gives CASSQVGGGTDTQYF. This rearrangement joins TRBV3-1 (or the pseudogene TRBV3-2) to TRBJ2-3; the D is unclear. Trimming took 1 base from V and 1 from J, leaving 9 bases between them. Germline V lookup: CDR1 LGHDT, CDR2 YNNKEL (reference sequence). The CDR3 loop spans 15 amino acids.

V and J are TRBV19 and TRBJ1-6; 8 bases agree with TRBD1. The CDR3 extends over 15 amino acids. The V segment lost 4 bases and the J segment 4 bases; nucleotides outside the gene matches: 3. Germline V lookup: CDR1 LNHDA, CDR2 SQIVND (reference sequence). In DNA form, the CDR3 reads TGTGCCAGTAGTAAAGGACAGGGATATAATTCACCCCTCCACTTT. This translates into CASSKGQGYNSPLHF.

Comment on this clone: The same CDR3 arises from other DNA sequences in this sample as well. This sequence joins TRBV20-1 and TRBJ2-7; D not certain. CDR3 length: 11 residues. V was clipped by 2 bases and J by 3 bases, with 5 bases between them. The germline gives CDR1 DFQATT, CDR2 SNEGSKA (reference sequence). The CDR3 spells CSARTSYEQYF. CDR3 coding DNA: TGCAGTGCTAGAACAAGCTACGAGCAGTACTTC.

This clone appeared a single time. V and J are TRBV7-3 and TRBJ1-4; no definite D call. Trimming removed 1 base from V and 13 bases from J, with 25 bases in between. The length of the CDR3 is 17 residues. Germline V gene data show CDR1 as SGHTA and CDR2 as FQGTGA. CDR3 sequence (DNA): TGTGCCAGCAGCTTAATTGGTGCAGCGGCCTCCTATGCTTCACTGTTTTTT. Translated, it gives CASSLIGAAASYASLFF.

This clone was seen just once. V usage is TRBV19 and J usage is TRBJ1-6, with D possibly TRBD1 on 6 matching bases. The CDR3 runs 15 residues. Per the germline V gene, CDR1 is LNHDA and CDR2 is SQIVND (reference sequence). V lost 0 bases, J lost 7 bases, and 10 bases lay in between. In DNA form, the CDR3 reads TGTGCCAGTAGTATAGATAGGGGGTACAATTCACCCCTCCACTTT. Translating it yields CASSIDRGYNSPLHF.

Remarks on this clone: This CDR3 is also generated by other DNA sequences in the sample. V usage is TRBV24-1 and J usage is TRBJ2-2, with 7 bases that match TRBD1. This CDR3 contains 15 residues. Germline CDR1 is KGHDR and CDR2 is SFDVKD. V shed 3 bases and J 4 bases; nucleotides not matched to a gene: 4. CDR3: CATSDPRQGTGELFF. CDR3 nucleotides: TGTGCCACCAGTGATCCCAGACAGGGCACCGGGGAGCTGTTTTTT.